The T cell receptor (beta chain) described here comes from a study of T cell responses to AZD1222 COVID-19 vaccine. General study results and limits: White British ancestry dominated among donors, who included more females, and clonal diversity was possibly underestimated. At baseline, seropositivity was found in only six AZD1222 recipients.

V dropped 5 bases and J dropped 0; count of bases not matched to a gene: 6. The length of the CDR3 is 15 residues. Germline V lookup: CDR1 SGHTA, CDR2 FQGNSA. Data came from immunoSEQ multiplex PCR; TCRdb stores just in-frame clones and leaves some out. The sample has 100,000 to 150,000 clones; around 87% are singletons. Details on this clone: As yet, its antigen is unknown.

The sequence came from an adult in good health. The sequences come from peripheral blood, collected on day 0 of AZD1222 vaccination. This chain uses TRBV7-2 with TRBJ1-1, with TRBD1 identical over 7 bases. The CDR3: CASSKRQGVNTEAFF. CDR3 bases: TGTGCCAGCAGCAAAAGACAGGGTGTGAACACTGAAGCTTTCTTT.